These T cell receptor beta chains were read from a single sample in a study of PD-1 blockade in classical Hodgkin lymphoma. Data came from immunoSEQ multiplex PCR; TCRdb stores just in-frame clones and leaves some out. The sample has 95,000 to 100,000 clones, around 89% seen once. The material sequenced was peripheral blood mononuclear cells (PBMCs), taken before the second cycle of nivolumab. The receptors shown here come from a human donor with classical Hodgkin lymphoma. The CDR3 runs from the conserved cysteine through the conserved F or W. D genes are given only for firm matches. Part of the rows lack a size; the others show once, few, many or a class for expanded clones.

J gene | D gene | clone size | V gene | CDR3 protein | CDR3 DNA
TRBJ1-1 | TRBD1 | . | TRBV9 | CASSVGGGESEAFF | TGTGCCAGCAGCGTAGGAGGGGGCGAATCTGAAGCTTTCTTT
TRBJ1-5 | TRBD1 | . | TRBV6-5 | CASSLTGAGQPQHF | TGTGCCAGCAGCCTAACAGGGGCTGGTCAGCCCCAGCATTTT
TRBJ1-5 | . | . | TRBV7-9 | CASSRGGGINQPQHF | TGTGCCAGCAGCCGCGGGGGCGGGATCAATCAGCCCCAGCATTTT
TRBJ1-1 | . | medium-sized | TRBV28 | CASSFEFRSGTEAFF | TGTGCCAGCAGTTTTGAGTTCCGGTCGGGCACTGAAGCTTTCTTT
TRBJ2-1 | . | once | TRBV7-9 | CASSPAIGIYNEQFF | TGTGCCAGCAGCCCAGCTATCGGCATCTACAATGAGCAGTTCTTC
TRBJ1-4 | . | . | TRBV15 | CATSPYRGATNEKLFF | TGTGCCACCAGCCCCTATCGCGGGGCTACTAATGAAAAACTGTTTTTT
TRBJ2-7 | TRBD2 | . | TRBV19 | CACSSGGIYEQYF | TGTGCCTGTTCTAGCGGGGGAATCTACGAGCAGTACTTC
TRBJ2-2 | TRBD2 | . | TRBV7-2 | CASSLRAGGGTGELFF | TGTGCCAGCAGCTTAAGAGCGGGGGGTGGCACCGGGGAGCTGTTTTTT
TRBJ2-3 | TRBD2 | . | TRBV7-3 | CASSLSGGRTDTQYF | TGTGCCAGCAGCCTTAGCGGGGGGCGCACAGATACGCAGTATTTT
TRBJ2-5 | . | . | TRBV5-5 | CASSFLSGVGETQYF | TGTGCCAGCAGCTTTCTGTCGGGGGTGGGAGAGACCCAGTACTTC
TRBJ2-1 | . | few | TRBV11-2 | CASSLVRSPYNEQFF | TGTGCCAGCAGCTTAGTCAGGTCTCCGTACAATGAGCAGTTCTTC
TRBJ2-2 | TRBD2 | . | TRBV18 | CASSARLAGTGELFF | TGTGCCAGCTCAGCAAGACTAGCGGGGACCGGGGAGCTGTTTTTT
TRBJ1-5 | TRBD1 | . | TRBV18 | CASSNDRVGQPQHF | TGTGCCAGCTCAAACGACAGGGTGGGTCAGCCCCAGCATTTT
TRBJ1-2 | . | . | TRBV9 | CASSVLSGDHGYTF | TGTGCCAGCAGCGTACTTTCTGGGGACCATGGCTACACCTTC
TRBJ2-3 | TRBD2 | . | TRBV13 | CASSLGELAGYGDTQYF | TGTGCCAGCAGCTTAGGCGAATTAGCGGGGTACGGGGATACGCAGTATTTT
TRBJ2-4 | TRBD2 | once | TRBV9 | CASSVGGGRTKNIQYF | TGTGCCAGCAGCGTAGGCGGGGGGCGGACCAAAAACATTCAGTACTTC
TRBJ1-2 | . | . | TRBV28 | CASSLIGGGYGYTF | TGTGCCAGCAGTTTGATAGGGGGTGGCTATGGCTACACCTTC
TRBJ2-2 | TRBD2 | . | TRBV19 | CASSLPRTRLGAGELFF | TGTGCCAGTAGTCTACCACGGACTAGACTCGGAGCCGGGGAGCTGTTTTTT
TRBJ1-4 | . | . | TRBV6-5 | CASSYAPGPKDGLFF | TGTGCCAGCAGTTACGCACCGGGACCAAAGGACGGACTGTTTTTT
TRBJ1-2 | . | . | TRBV11-2 | CASSPLTGGYGYTF | TGTGCCAGCAGCCCTTTGACGGGGGGCTATGGCTACACCTTC
TRBJ1-1 | . | . | TRBV27 | CASSENRVYTEAFF | TGTGCCAGCAGTGAAAACAGGGTATACACTGAAGCTTTCTTT
TRBJ2-1 | TRBD2 | once | TRBV18 | CASSIMRSGTSSYNEQFF | TGTGCCAGCTCAATTATGAGATCCGGGACTAGTTCCTACAATGAGCAGTTCTTC
TRBJ2-5 | TRBD2 | . | TRBV13 | CASSATSGEETQYF | TGTGCCAGCAGCGCCACTAGCGGAGAAGAGACCCAGTACTTC
TRBJ1-2 | TRBD1 | . | TRBV6-6 | CASSYGFRTGTTTF | TGTGCCAGCAGTTACGGGTTTCGGACAGGGACAACTACCTTC
TRBJ1-5 | . | few | TRBV7-6 | CASSLEGAQPQHF | TGTGCCAGCAGCTTAGAGGGTGCTCAGCCCCAGCATTTT
TRBJ2-1 | . | . | TRBV11-2 | CASSPAREQFF | TGTGCCAGCAGCCCCGCCCGTGAGCAGTTCTTC
TRBJ1-5 | . | . | TRBV19 | CASSTGVLDQPQHF | TGTGCCAGTAGTACAGGGGTTCTTGATCAGCCCCAGCATTTT
TRBJ1-6 | . | . | TRBV19 | CASSGGDRDNSPLHF | TGTGCCAGTAGTGGCGGCGATCGAGATAATTCACCCCTCCACTTT
TRBJ1-2 | . | . | TRBV6-6 | CASSYFPTSAQGYTF | TGTGCCAGCAGTTACTTCCCGACTTCTGCTCAGGGCTACACCTTC
TRBJ1-2 | . | . | TRBV4-2 | CASSLRDGGNYGYTF | TGTGCCAGCAGCCTTCGGGACGGGGGTAACTATGGCTACACCTTC
TRBJ2-7 | . | . | TRBV10-3 | CAIAYRAAHGEYEQYF | TGTGCCATTGCCTACAGGGCTGCCCATGGGGAATACGAGCAGTACTTC
TRBJ2-5 | . | . | TRBV2 | CASSEGTGRETQYF | TGTGCCAGCAGTGAAGGGACTGGGAGGGAGACCCAGTACTTC
TRBJ2-2 | . | . | TRBV28 | CASQRGATGELFF | TGTGCCAGCCAGCGAGGGGCCACCGGGGAGCTGTTTTTT
TRBJ2-7 | . | . | TRBV28 | CASRPWTPPYEQYF | TGTGCCAGCAGACCATGGACCCCCCCCTACGAGCAGTACTTC
TRBJ1-3 | . | . | TRBV28 | CASSLLTAASGNTIYF | TGTGCCAGCAGTTTACTTACCGCAGCCTCTGGAAACACCATATATTTT
TRBJ2-5 | TRBD2 | . | TRBV11-2 | CASSLGTSQETQYF | TGTGCCAGCAGCTTAGGGACTAGCCAAGAGACCCAGTACTTC
TRBJ2-7 | . | . | TRBV5-6 | CASSSPAGALYEQYF | TGTGCCAGTAGCTCACCGGCAGGGGCTCTATACGAGCAGTACTTC
TRBJ2-3 | . | . | TRBV9 | CASSVVGGSTDTQYF | TGTGCCAGCAGCGTAGTAGGGGGAAGCACAGATACGCAGTATTTT
TRBJ2-1 | TRBD2 | . | TRBV6-5 | CASSSDPRDYNNEQFF | TGTGCCAGCAGTTCGGACCCCCGGGACTACAACAATGAGCAGTTCTTC
TRBJ1-1 | . | . | TRBV7-2 | CASSPRGGTEAFF | TGTGCCAGCAGCCCTAGGGGTGGGACTGAAGCTTTCTTT